The T cell receptor (beta chain) described here comes from a study of cytomegalovirus exposure and HLA in healthy donors. Study conclusions and caveats: The productive fraction for most TCR beta V segments was about 87% or about 30% in an earlier analysis. There were a few CMV-associated chains whose specificity for CMV antigens was confirmed in vitro.

As concerns this clone: Antigen unknown.

Each of the donors was a healthy bone marrow donor. With 60 Vbeta and 13 Jbeta primers, the PCR was carried out. In the authors' methods: Unique TCR beta chains totaled roughly 79 million in a later count, with roughly 11 million of them shared. Sequencing was performed with immunoSEQ multiplex PCR; in TCRdb, only in-frame clones are kept and a portion is missing. That table gives V, J and clone size, and the DNA gave D and trimming. This sample yields about 140,000 clones, of which 70% to 80% are seen a single time; around 2% belongs to the top ten. Material: PBMCs. This TCR derives from a man between 25 and 39 years old in good health and CMV-seronegative.

The CDR3 sequence is CASSQGASGSNEQFF. CDR3 bases: TGTGCCAGCAGTCAGGGGGCTAGCGGGAGTAATGAGCAGTTCTTC. The chain is built from TRBV28 and TRBJ2-1, with 10 bases lining up with TRBD2. The CDR3 consists of 15 residues. The junction had 8 bases not matched to a gene; V was cut back by 5 bases and J by 7 bases. CDR1 and CDR2 from the germline V gene are MDHEN and SYDVKM.